The rows below give T cell receptor beta chains drawn from one sample of a study of shared clonotypes between healthy human individuals. TCRdb's copy holds only in-frame clones and misses some; the assay was immunoSEQ multiplex PCR. The table lists hundreds of thousands of clones, about 96% of them singletons, with less than 0.25% in the top ten. Input material: naive CD8+ T cells sorted from blood. All receptors come from a young man in good health. The CDR3 runs from the conserved cysteine through the conserved F or W. D genes are given only for firm matches. Rows give clone size only sometimes, using once, few, many, or a class for an expanded clone.

v_call	clone_size	d_call	j_call	cdr3_nt	cdr3_aa
TRBV7-9	NA	NA	TRBJ2-1	TGTGCCAGCACCGAATCAGGTGACAATGAGCAGTTCTTC	CASTESGDNEQFF
TRBV7-7	NA	NA	TRBJ2-5	TGTGCCAGCAGCCTCCGGACTGGGGGAGAGACCCAGTACTTC	CASSLRTGGETQYF
TRBV14	NA	NA	TRBJ2-5	TGTGCCAGCAGCCAATCGAACAACCGGGGCGAGACCCAGTACTTC	CASSQSNNRGETQYF
TRBV14	NA	NA	TRBJ2-1	TGTGCCAGCAGCCACCCGGGAGTAGAGCAGTTCTTC	CASSHPGVEQFF
TRBV7-8	NA	TRBD2	TRBJ2-1	TGTGCCAGCAGCTTAGCTTTAGCGGGAGTCTACAATGAGCAGTTCTTC	CASSLALAGVYNEQFF
TRBV14	NA	TRBD1	TRBJ2-7	TGTGCCAGCAGCCAACCAAGGACAGGGGTCGCCTACGAGCAGTACTTC	CASSQPRTGVAYEQYF
TRBV4-1	NA	TRBD1	TRBJ2-2	TGCGCCAGCAGGCGACAGGGTGACACCGGGGAGCTGTTTTTT	CASRRQGDTGELFF
TRBV11-2	NA	TRBD1	TRBJ1-2	TGTGCCAGCAGCTACGGGACAGGGGACTATGGCTACACCTTC	CASSYGTGDYGYTF
TRBV27	NA	NA	TRBJ2-1	TGTGCCAGCAGTTTTCTGGCGGGTAGCTCCTACAATGAGCAGTTCTTC	CASSFLAGSSYNEQFF
TRBV19	NA	NA	TRBJ1-4	TGTGCCAGTAGTATTACGGGGATCATGGCTAATGAAAAACTGTTTTTT	CASSITGIMANEKLFF
TRBV20-1	NA	NA	TRBJ2-2	TGCAGTGCTTTCACCGGGGAGCTGTTTTTT	CSAFTGELFF
TRBV11-3	NA	NA	TRBJ2-2	TGTGCCAGCAGCTTAAGGGGAACCGGGGAGCTGTTTTTT	CASSLRGTGELFF
TRBV30	NA	NA	TRBJ2-3	TGTGCCTGGAGTGTGACTGGAGATACGCAGTATTTT	CAWSVTGDTQYF
TRBV27	NA	TRBD1	TRBJ1-5	TGTGCCAGCAGTTCCCACAGGGGGAGCCAGCCCCAGCATTTT	CASSSHRGSQPQHF
TRBV7-9	once	TRBD1	TRBJ1-2	TGTGCCAGCAGCTTAGGTTATGGACAGGGGGAAGGAGGCTATGGCTACACCTTC	CASSLGYGQGEGGYGYTF
TRBV29-1	NA	TRBD2	TRBJ2-2	TGCAGCTTCCGACTAGCTCACACCGGGGAGCTGTTTTTT	CSFRLAHTGELFF
TRBV28	NA	NA	TRBJ1-1	TGTGCCAGCAGTCTCTTGAACACTGAAGCTTTCTTT	CASSLLNTEAFF
TRBV19	once	NA	TRBJ1-4	TGTGCCAGTAGCGGAGACGGCAGGACTAATGAAAAACTGTTTTTT	CASSGDGRTNEKLFF
TRBV7-9	NA	NA	TRBJ2-1	TGTGCCAGCAGCTTAATCAGGGGCTCCTACAATGAGCAGTTCTTC	CASSLIRGSYNEQFF
TRBV6-1	NA	TRBD1	TRBJ2-2	TGTGCCACCCCCCCGGGGACAGGCCTCACCGGGGAGCTGTTTTTT	CATPPGTGLTGELFF
TRBV29-1	NA	NA	TRBJ2-3	TGCAGCGTTGGTGGGGGACTCCACACAGATACGCAGTATTTT	CSVGGGLHTDTQYF
TRBV2	NA	NA	TRBJ2-5	TGTGCCAGTCTGAGGGGCAGTAGTTCAACTCAAGAGACCCAGTACTTC	CASLRGSSSTQETQYF
TRBV27	NA	NA	TRBJ2-7	TGTGCCAGCAGTTTGCGCAGAACCTACGAGCAGTACTTC	CASSLRRTYEQYF
TRBV29-1	NA	NA	TRBJ2-1	TGCAGCGTTGAGCAGGGTAGCTCCTACAATGAGCAGTTCTTC	CSVEQGSSYNEQFF
TRBV7-2	NA	NA	TRBJ2-7	TGTGCCAGCAGCTTAGTTGGTTCCGTACCCGAGCAGTACTTC	CASSLVGSVPEQYF
TRBV4-1	NA	NA	TRBJ2-5	TGCGCCAGCAGCCTCCCCAGGGGGACCCAGTACTTC	CASSLPRGTQYF
TRBV29-1	NA	TRBD1	TRBJ2-1	TGCAGCGTTTTGGGGACAGGGGACCACAATGAGCAGTTCTTC	CSVLGTGDHNEQFF
TRBV7-8	NA	NA	TRBJ1-5	TGTGCCAGCAGCTTAGGGGTAGGTCAGCCCCAGCATTTT	CASSLGVGQPQHF
TRBV29-1	NA	NA	TRBJ2-3	TGCAGCGTTAAGGGGGGCCAAGGGCCAGTTGGGGTAGATACGCAGTATTTT	CSVKGGQGPVGVDTQYF
TRBV27	NA	NA	TRBJ1-1	TGTGCCAGCAGTTCTGGGGTGGGCACTGAAGCTTTCTTT	CASSSGVGTEAFF